A single sample gave rise to the 8 T cell receptor beta chains below, sequenced in a study of naive and memory T cell subsets. A UMI-containing oligonucleotide was joined by 3' ligation to the TCR cDNA template. The SP2 primer and nested alpha and beta constant region primers amplified ligated cDNA in four rounds. From the 5' RACE reads, TCRdb called clonotypes with MiXCR, one entry per CDR3 protein. Of 56,000 or so distinct CDR3 sequences in the sample, roughly 7.5% were seen once. The receptors come from a female donor in good health.

This clonotype was picked up many times. The genes are TRBV27 and TRBJ2-6; 12 positions agree with TRBD2. Germline V gene sequence: CDR1 MNHEY, CDR2 SMNVEV (reference sequence). V shed 3 bases, J shed 2 bases, and the junction held 17 bases outside the gene matches. This CDR3 spans 22 amino acids. CDR3 loop: CASSFLLAGGPGFRTGANVLTF. The CDR3 DNA reads as TGTGCCAGCAGTTTCCTTCTAGCGGGGGGGCCAGGTTTCAGGACTGGGGCCAACGTCCTGACTTTC.

This clonotype has a count of ten or more. The chain couples TRBV6-2 or TRBV6-3 to TRBJ2-3; no reliable D call. Germline V lookup: CDR1 MNHEY, CDR2 SVGEGT. Between the trimmed V and J ends, which lost 8 bases and 4 bases, there was a span of 10 bases. The CDR3 is made up of 12 amino acids. The CDR3 reads CASGASADTQYF. The CDR3 DNA follows: TGTGCCAGCGGAGCGTCTGCAGATACGCAGTATTTT.

The chain joins TRBV5-4 to TRBJ1-2; 9 bases map to TRBD1. The CDR3 runs to 15 residues. Germline CDR1 and CDR2: SGHNT and YYREEE (reference sequence). J gave up 8 bases and V 3 bases, and 11 bases lay outside the gene matches. Here the CDR3 DNA reads TGTGCCAGCAGCTCCCATACTACAGGGGGCGAAGGCTACACCTTC. This sequence encodes CASSSHTTGGEGYTF.

This clonotype was seen at least ten times. The chain joins TRBV28 to TRBJ1-5; no reliable D call. The CDR3 has 16 amino acids. Germline V lookup: CDR1 MDHEN, CDR2 SYDVKM. V was trimmed by 5 bases and J by 4 bases, leaving 18 bases between them. CDR3: CASSPPGPQVNQPQHF. The CDR3 region has the DNA TGTGCCAGCAGTCCCCCAGGCCCCCAGGTAAATCAGCCCCAGCATTTT.

The sample holds a few counts of this clonotype. The J gene is TRBJ2-7, the V gene TRBV10-3; D gene uncertain. CDR1 ENHRY and CDR2 SYGVKD come from the germline V gene. CDR3 size: 11 residues. V lost 6 bases and J 4 bases, leaving 7 bases between the germline ends. This chain's CDR3 is CAISDRYEQYF. The CDR3 DNA is TGTGCCATCAGCGACCGGTACGAGCAGTACTTC.

The table lists this clonotype with many counts. The chain combines TRBV3-1 with TRBJ1-3, with 11 bases lining up with TRBD1. Trimming took 7 bases from V and 2 from J; bases not matched to a gene: 4. This CDR3 spans 15 amino acids. In germline, CDR1 is LGHDT, CDR2 YNNKEL (reference sequence). CDR3 in DNA: TGTGCCAGCACCAAGGGACAGGGGGCTGGAAACACCATATATTTT. Amino acids: CASTKGQGAGNTIYF.

This clonotype was detected a few times. The chain combines TRBV12-3 or TRBV12-4 with TRBJ2-7; 7 bases are a match to TRBD2. The CDR3 length is 17 residues. The junction had 16 bases not matched to a gene; V was cut back by 6 bases and J by 2 bases. CDR3 DNA sequence: TGTGCCAGCAGCCCCCGATTTTCCGGGACTACCCCCTACGAGCAGTACTTC. Translation: CASSPRFSGTTPYEQYF.

The chain couples TRBV21-1 to TRBJ1-5; TRBD1 reflects the table's D call only, with no check against the DNA. TRBV21-1 is given as a pseudogene. This CDR3 comprises 15 residues. The CDR3 DNA reads TGTGCCAGCAGCATTGGACAGGGTTTAGACCAGCCCCAGCATTTT. Residues: CASSIGQGLDQPQHF.